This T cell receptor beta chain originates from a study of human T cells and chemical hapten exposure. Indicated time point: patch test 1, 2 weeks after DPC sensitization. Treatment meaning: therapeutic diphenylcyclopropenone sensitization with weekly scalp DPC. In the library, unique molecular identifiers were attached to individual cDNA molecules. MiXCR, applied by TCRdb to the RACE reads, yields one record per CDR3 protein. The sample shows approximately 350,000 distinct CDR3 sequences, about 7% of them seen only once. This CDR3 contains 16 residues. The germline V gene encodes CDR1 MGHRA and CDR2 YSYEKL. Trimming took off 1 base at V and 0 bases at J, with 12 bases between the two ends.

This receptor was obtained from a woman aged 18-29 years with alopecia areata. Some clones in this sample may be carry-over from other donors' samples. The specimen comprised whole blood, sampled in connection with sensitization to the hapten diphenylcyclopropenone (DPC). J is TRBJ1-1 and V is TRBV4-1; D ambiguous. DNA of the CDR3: TGCGCCAGCAGCCAAGTGAACAGACTATTGAACACTGAAGCTTTCTTT. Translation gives CASSQVNRLLNTEAFF.